Listed below are T cell receptor beta chains from one sample, sequenced in a study of technical replicates of blood from several donors. Sequencing was performed with immunoSEQ multiplex PCR; in TCRdb, only in-frame clones are kept and a portion is missing. The sample records 95,000 or so clones, approximately 95% being singletons. The specimen was T cells isolated from PBMCs. The receptors come from a human donor in good health. Both conserved end residues are part of each CDR3. D genes are given only for firm matches. Size is stated for part of the rows, as once, few or many counts, or as a class when the clone is expanded.

>TRBJ1-4|NA|TRBV7-9|NA
TGTGCCAGCAGCTTAGCGCGGGGTGTGGCGACTAATGAAAAACTGTTTTTT
CASSLARGVATNEKLFF
>TRBJ1-4|NA|TRBV6-5|NA
TGTGCCAGCAGTTACTCGACTCTGGGTGAAAAACTGTTTTTT
CASSYSTLGEKLFF
>TRBJ2-3|NA|TRBV14|NA
TGTGCCAGCAGCCAAGGAGACAGATCCACAGATACGCAGTATTTT
CASSQGDRSTDTQYF
>TRBJ2-1|NA|TRBV9|TRBD2
TGTGCCAGCAGCGTAGATGCGGGAGGGGCCAATGAGCAGTTCTTC
CASSVDAGGANEQFF
>TRBJ2-3|NA|TRBV14|NA
TGTGCCAGCAGCCTATGGCCCACAGATACGCAGTATTTT
CASSLWPTDTQYF
>TRBJ2-7|NA|TRBV11-3|TRBD1
TGTGCCAGCAGCTCCGGCAGGGGGCACGAGCAGTACTTC
CASSSGRGHEQYF
>TRBJ2-3|once|TRBV6-5|NA
TGTGCCAGCAGCCTAGCTGATACGCAGTATTTT
CASSLADTQYF
>TRBJ2-1|NA|TRBV6-6|NA
TGTGCCAGCAGTTACGAACCGGGTGAGCAGTTCTTC
CASSYEPGEQFF
>TRBJ1-3|once|TRBV11-2|TRBD1
TGTGCCAGCAGCAACTTACAGGGGGCGATTGGAAACACCATATATTTT
CASSNLQGAIGNTIYF
>TRBJ2-3|NA|TRBV29-1|TRBD1
TGCGGCGTTGAGGGACAGGGATTTACAGATACGCAGTATTTT
CGVEGQGFTDTQYF
>TRBJ1-3|NA|TRBV11-3|NA
TGTGCCAGCAGCTTAGGCCCTGGAGGCACCATATATTTT
CASSLGPGGTIYF
>TRBJ1-2|NA|TRBV11-2|NA
TGTGTCAGCGGTCCCCCGGGACTGTTCTATGGCTACACCTTC
CVSGPPGLFYGYTF
>TRBJ2-1|NA|TRBV4-1|NA
TGCGCCAGCAGCCAAGGAGAAGCGGTGAATGAGCAGTTCTTC
CASSQGEAVNEQFF
>TRBJ2-7|NA|TRBV9|NA
TGTGCCAGCAGCGTAGCTAGCGCCGCCTACGAGCAGTACTTC
CASSVASAAYEQYF
>TRBJ2-3|NA|TRBV2|NA
TGTGCCAGCAGTGAAGGAAAGGGGTTTGGTGGTTTCCGCACAGATACGCAGTATTTT
CASSEGKGFGGFRTDTQYF
>TRBJ1-5|NA|TRBV5-8|NA
TGTGCCAGCAGCTTCGTCAGCGGCCAGCCCCAGCATTTT
CASSFVSGQPQHF
>TRBJ2-3|NA|TRBV18|TRBD1
TGTGCCAGCTCACCGACAGGGCCCACAGATACGCAGTATTTT
CASSPTGPTDTQYF
>TRBJ2-5|NA|TRBV9|NA
TGTGCCAGCAGCGTAGCAACAGCTGGGGAGACCCAGTACTTC
CASSVATAGETQYF
>TRBJ1-1|NA|TRBV4-2|NA
TGTGCCAGCAGCCAGGACTCTGGTAGTAGGTACACTGAAGCTTTCTTT
CASSQDSGSRYTEAFF
>TRBJ1-1|NA|TRBV29-1|NA
TGCAGCGTTGAAAGGAGGGTTAACACTGAAGCTTTCTTT
CSVERRVNTEAFF
>TRBJ1-5|NA|TRBV28|TRBD1
TGTGCCAGCAGTTTAAGCGGGACAGGGAATCAGCCCCAGCATTTT
CASSLSGTGNQPQHF
>TRBJ1-2|NA|TRBV2|NA
TGTGCCAGCAGAATGACAAGCTATGGCTACACCTTC
CASRMTSYGYTF
>TRBJ1-5|NA|TRBV28|NA
TGTGCCAGCATCTTCCAGGACAGTACCAATCAGCCCCAGCATTTT
CASIFQDSTNQPQHF
>TRBJ1-3|NA|TRBV19|NA
TGTGCCAGTAGTATACCCACAGGCTCTGGAAACACCATATATTTT
CASSIPTGSGNTIYF
>TRBJ1-1|NA|TRBV9|NA
TGTGCCAGCAGCTCACCTAGATTAGACAGAGATAACACTGAAGCTTTCTTT
CASSSPRLDRDNTEAFF
>TRBJ1-4|NA|TRBV18|NA
TGTGCCAGCTCTCACGGGGTGGAAGCAACTAATGAAAAACTGTTTTTT
CASSHGVEATNEKLFF
>TRBJ2-3|NA|TRBV28|TRBD2
TGTGCCAGCAGTTTGGTAGCGGGAGATAGGTATACGCAGTATTTT
CASSLVAGDRYTQYF
>TRBJ1-1|NA|TRBV28|NA
TGTGCCAGCAGTTTAAGCCGAAAGAACACTGAAGCTTTCTTT
CASSLSRKNTEAFF
>TRBJ2-7|NA|TRBV6-6|NA
TGTGCCAGCAGTTCGACGGGAGTGAGGATCGAGCAGTACTTC
CASSSTGVRIEQYF
>TRBJ1-3|NA|TRBV6-1|NA
TGTGCCAGCAGTGAAAAGGGGAAAACCGGAAACACCATATATTTT
CASSEKGKTGNTIYF
>TRBJ2-7|NA|TRBV4-1|TRBD2
TGCGCCAGCAGCCAAGAACCGGGACTAGCGTCTGCCGAGCAGTACTTC
CASSQEPGLASAEQYF
>TRBJ1-2|once|TRBV30|TRBD1
TGTGCCTGGAGTGTACTTCGAACAGGGGACGGCTACACCTTC
CAWSVLRTGDGYTF
>TRBJ2-7|NA|TRBV23-1|NA
TGCGCCAGCAGTCAATTTGGGGCGGCTTACTCCTACGAGCAGTACTTC
CASSQFGAAYSYEQYF
>TRBJ1-4|NA|TRBV15|TRBD1
TGTGCCACCAACGACAGGGCGGGGTTCGGAGAAAAACTGTTTTTT
CATNDRAGFGEKLFF
>TRBJ1-2|NA|TRBV28|TRBD1
TGTGCCAGCAGTCAAGGGGGCGCCTATGGCTACACCTTC
CASSQGGAYGYTF
>TRBJ2-3|NA|TRBV6-4|TRBD1
TGTGCCAACTCGACAAGGGGGCGCAAAGATACGCAGTATTTT
CANSTRGRKDTQYF
>TRBJ2-7|NA|TRBV11-1|TRBD2
TGTGCCAGCAGCTCCTCGGGAGGTCCCTACGAGCAGTACTTC
CASSSSGGPYEQYF
>TRBJ2-1|NA|TRBV2|TRBD2
TGTGCCAGCACTCTAAGTAGGACTAGCGGACACAATGAGCAGTTCTTC
CASTLSRTSGHNEQFF
>TRBJ1-1|once|TRBV7-9|NA
TGTGCCAGCAGCTTAGAGTCTAGCACTGAAGCTTTCTTT
CASSLESSTEAFF
>TRBJ2-5|NA|TRBV5-6|TRBD1
TGTGCCAGCAGCAATATACAGGGGAGAGAGACCCAGTACTTC
CASSNIQGRETQYF
>TRBJ1-1|NA|TRBV9|NA
TGTGCCAGCAGACCGACATCCAACACTGAAGCTTTCTTT
CASRPTSNTEAFF
>TRBJ2-1|NA|TRBV6-1|NA
TGTGCCACCGACTGGAATCGGGAGCAGTTCTTC
CATDWNREQFF
>TRBJ1-3|NA|TRBV6-5|NA
TGTGCCAGCAGTTATAGTATCTCTGGAAACACCATATATTTT
CASSYSISGNTIYF
>TRBJ2-3|NA|TRBV7-3|TRBD2
TGTGCCAGCAGCTTCCTAGCGGGCGGCATAGATACGCAGTATTTT
CASSFLAGGIDTQYF
>TRBJ1-2|NA|TRBV19|TRBD1
TGTGCCAGTAGTATAGATTTAAGGACAGGACTACTATTCGGCTACACCTTC
CASSIDLRTGLLFGYTF
>TRBJ2-7|NA|TRBV5-1|NA
TGCGCCAGCAGCTTTGGTAGCGATAGCTCCTACGAGCAGTACTTC
CASSFGSDSSYEQYF
>TRBJ2-1|NA|TRBV2|TRBD2
TGTGCCAGCAGTGAAGCGCTTAGGCGGGAGCTCAGTGAGCAGTTCTTC
CASSEALRRELSEQFF
>TRBJ1-2|NA|TRBV7-3|TRBD1
TGTGCCAGCAGCCCTCAACCGTTAGGGACCGGGACAGGGTCTAACTATGGCTACACCTTC
CASSPQPLGTGTGSNYGYTF
>TRBJ2-7|NA|TRBV19|TRBD2
TGTGCCAGTAGACTAGCGGGGACCTACGAGCAGTACTTC
CASRLAGTYEQYF
>TRBJ2-5|once|TRBV2|TRBD1
TGTGCCAGCAGGCGAGGACAGGGTTCGAGGGAGACCCAGTACTTC
CASRRGQGSRETQYF
>TRBJ2-7|NA|TRBV6-5|NA
TGTGCCAGCAGTTATACAGGGTACATCGACGAGCAGTACTTC
CASSYTGYIDEQYF
>TRBJ1-1|NA|TRBV5-1|NA
TGCGCCAGCAGCTTGGTACAGGGTGTGACTGAAGCTTTCTTT
CASSLVQGVTEAFF
>TRBJ1-1|NA|TRBV6-5|NA
TGTGCCAGCAGTCTTGGGGGGAGGACTGAAGCTTTCTTT
CASSLGGRTEAFF
>TRBJ2-1|NA|TRBV28|NA
TGTGCCAGCACCTCCTTACGCCGGGGGAGGTTTAGCGAGACATACAATGAGCAGTTCTTC
CASTSLRRGRFSETYNEQFF
>TRBJ1-2|NA|TRBV20-1|NA
TGCAGTGCCTACTCCGGACTTGGCTACACCTTC
CSAYSGLGYTF
>TRBJ1-5|NA|TRBV6-5|NA
TGTGCCAGCAGTCGAGCGCCGAGCAATCAGCCCCAGCATTTT
CASSRAPSNQPQHF
>TRBJ1-2|NA|TRBV5-6|NA
TGTGCCAGCAGCTTTCGGGGTGGCTACACCTTC
CASSFRGGYTF
>TRBJ1-4|NA|TRBV6-1|NA
TGTGCCAGCAGTGAACTACTCCCCCTTAATGAAAAACTGTTTTTT
CASSELLPLNEKLFF
>TRBJ2-5|once|TRBV12-2|NA
TGTGCAAGTCGCCTAATAGCCGGGGCGGGGGATCAGACCCAGTACTTC
CASRLIAGAGDQTQYF